The entry below gives a single T cell receptor beta chain sequence along with its context. This sample was taken from a study of T-cell reconstitution after alpha-beta-depleted transplantation in children. The TCRbeta library was prepared with unique molecular identifiers. TCRdb re-called the PCR reads through MiXCR, storing one row per CDR3 protein. The data contain under 250,000 distinct CDR3 sequences, around a sixth of them seen just once; the ten biggest clones take up around 45%. The CDR3 has 14 residues. CDR1 and CDR2 from the germline V gene are SNHLY and FYNNEI. Trimming left V 9 bases short and J 1 base short, with 15 bases between.

The chain joins TRBV2 to TRBJ2-5; the D is unclear. The material was PBMCs, mostly from graft donor cells, obtained 360 days after TCRalphabeta/CD19-depleted stem cell transplant. The sequence was collected from a male patient between 2 and 10 years old who had a stem cell transplant for acute lymphoblastic leukemia, so the T cells may come from the graft donor. This chain's CDR3 is CASKEEGAQETQYF. Here the CDR3 DNA reads TGTGCCAGTAAGGAAGAAGGAGCCCAAGAGACCCAGTACTTC.